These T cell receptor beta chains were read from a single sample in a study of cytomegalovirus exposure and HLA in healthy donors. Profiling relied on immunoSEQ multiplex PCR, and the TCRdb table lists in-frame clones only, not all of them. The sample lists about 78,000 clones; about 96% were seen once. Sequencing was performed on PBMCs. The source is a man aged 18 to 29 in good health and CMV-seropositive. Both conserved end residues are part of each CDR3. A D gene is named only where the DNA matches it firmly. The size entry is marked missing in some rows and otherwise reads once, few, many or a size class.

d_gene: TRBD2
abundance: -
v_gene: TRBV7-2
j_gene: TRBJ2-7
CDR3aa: CASSSYGAGVEQYF

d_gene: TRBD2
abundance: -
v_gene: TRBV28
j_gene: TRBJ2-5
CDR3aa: CASSLVREDETQYF

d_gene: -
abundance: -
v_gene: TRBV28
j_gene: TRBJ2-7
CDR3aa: CASSYLYEQYF

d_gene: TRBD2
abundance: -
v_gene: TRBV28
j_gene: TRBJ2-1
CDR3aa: CASIGVGTSSYNEQFF

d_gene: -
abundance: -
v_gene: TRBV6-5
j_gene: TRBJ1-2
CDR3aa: CASRPTGVSWGYTF

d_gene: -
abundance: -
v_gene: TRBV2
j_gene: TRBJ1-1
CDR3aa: CASSGSTEAFF

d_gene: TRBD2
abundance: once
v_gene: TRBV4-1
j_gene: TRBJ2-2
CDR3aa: CASSHGLAGLGGELFF

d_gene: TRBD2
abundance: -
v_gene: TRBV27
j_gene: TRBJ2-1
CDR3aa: CASSFGGSLMYEQFF

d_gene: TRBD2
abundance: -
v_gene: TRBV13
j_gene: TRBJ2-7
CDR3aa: CASSTSSGRNYEQYF

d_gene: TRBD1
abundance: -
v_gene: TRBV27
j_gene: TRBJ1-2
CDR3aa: CASKEDRRSYGYTF

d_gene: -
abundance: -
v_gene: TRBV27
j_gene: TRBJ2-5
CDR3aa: CASSFGGQETQYF

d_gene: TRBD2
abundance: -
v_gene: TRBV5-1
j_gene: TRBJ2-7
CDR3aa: CASSSIPGTSYEQYF

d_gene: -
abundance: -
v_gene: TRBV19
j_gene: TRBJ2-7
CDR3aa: CASSIGFGSYEQYF

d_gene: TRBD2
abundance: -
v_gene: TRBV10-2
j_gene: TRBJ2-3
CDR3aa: CASVSGSTDTQYF

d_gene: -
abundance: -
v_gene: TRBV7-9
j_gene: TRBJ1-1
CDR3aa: CASSLELGALTEAFF